These 19 T cell receptor beta chains originate from one sample sequenced in a study of cytomegalovirus exposure and HLA in healthy donors. Both 60 Vbeta primers and 13 Jbeta primers went into the PCR. The method was immunoSEQ multiplex PCR; TCRdb's version includes in-frame clones alone and lacks a portion of them. The sample yields about 220,000 clones, less than 85% seen once. The sequencing sample was made of PBMCs. All receptors come from a man aged 18 to 29 in good health and CMV-seronegative.

This chain connects TRBV10-3 to TRBJ2-1; 13 bases map to TRBD2. The length of the CDR3 is 18 residues. The V and J ends lost 6 bases and 4 bases, in that order; junction bases with no gene match: 12. Per the germline V gene, CDR1 is ENHRY and CDR2 is SYGVKD. Here the CDR3 reads CAISAWTSGSHFYNEQFF. The CDR3 DNA is TGTGCCATCAGCGCTTGGACTAGCGGGAGCCATTTTTACAATGAGCAGTTCTTC.

Details on this clone: This specimen includes other DNA sequences encoding the same CDR3. The chain combines TRBV19 with TRBJ2-2; 10 bases align to TRBD1. The CDR3 spans 16 residues. Germline V CDR1 and CDR2: LNHDA, SQIVND (reference sequence). V shed 5 bases and J 4 bases; nucleotides not matched to a gene: 7. The CDR3 is CASSLDRGLGTGELFF. In DNA form, the CDR3 reads TGTGCCAGTAGTCTGGACAGGGGGTTGGGCACCGGGGAGCTGTTTTTT.

J is TRBJ2-7 and V is TRBV29-1; D perhaps matches TRBD2 (6 bases). CDR3 length: 14 residues. V lost 0 bases and J lost 2, with 11 bases in between. In germline, CDR1 is SQVTM, CDR2 ANQGSEA. The CDR3 protein is CSVEEGRGTYEQYF. DNA of the CDR3: TGCAGCGTTGAAGAAGGTCGGGGGACCTACGAGCAGTACTTC.

The chain couples TRBV27 to TRBJ2-7; D perhaps matches TRBD2 (6 bases). V shed 8 bases and J shed 3 bases, with 20 bases lying between them. Germline V gives CDR1 MNHEY, CDR2 SMNVEV (reference sequence). The CDR3 contains 15 residues. The CDR3 region is CASHLGEGLNYEQYF. For the CDR3, the DNA is TGTGCCAGCCATCTGGGAGAGGGACTTAACTACGAGCAGTACTTC.

The V call is TRBV19, the J call TRBJ2-7; D call uncertain. Germline V gives CDR1 LNHDA, CDR2 SQIVND (reference sequence). V was clipped by 3 bases and J by 2 bases, with 11 bases between them. The CDR3 consists of 14 residues. CDR3 protein: CASSMVYSTYEQYF. The DNA for the CDR3 is TGTGCCAGTAGTATGGTATACTCCACCTACGAGCAGTACTTC.

This sequence joins TRBV15 and TRBJ2-6; no firm D call. The CDR3 length is 16 residues. Trimming removed 0 bases at V and 1 base at J, with 7 bases between. The germline gives CDR1 LNHNV, CDR2 YYDKDF (reference sequence). The CDR3 DNA reads TGTGCCACCAGCAGAGAGACGAGGTCTGGGGCCAACGTCCTGACTTTC. Protein: CATSRETRSGANVLTF.

The chain joins TRBV6-1 to TRBJ2-1; TRBD2 matches at 10 bases. Germline-derived CDR1 and CDR2 are MNHNS and SASEGT. Losses at the gene ends were 8 bases for V and 3 bases for J; bases not matched to a gene: 4. The CDR3 is made up of 14 amino acids. CDR3 sequence: CASGKREGYNEQFF. CDR3 nucleotide sequence: TGTGCCAGCGGGAAGCGGGAGGGCTACAATGAGCAGTTCTTC.

The chain recombines TRBV18 with TRBJ1-2; TRBD1 aligns across 7 bases. Unmatched junction bases numbered 2, after V lost 3 bases and J lost 4 bases. The CDR3 length is 13 residues. Germline V gives CDR1 KGHSH, CDR2 LQKENI. In DNA form, the CDR3 reads TGTGCCAGCTCACCGGGACAGCCCTATGGCTACACCTTC. Its translation: CASSPGQPYGYTF.

J is TRBJ2-7 and V is TRBV29-1; TRBD2 is a possible D gene (7 bases). The V gene lost 4 bases and the J gene lost 3 bases, with 10 bases spanning the gap. Germline V CDR1 and CDR2: SQVTM, ANQGSEA. This CDR3 has 12 residues. CDR3 sequence reads: CSVGGGGYEQYF. The CDR3 DNA sequence: TGCAGCGTTGGGGGAGGGGGCTACGAGCAGTACTTC.

This clone has more than one count but fewer than ten. The J gene is TRBJ1-3, the V gene TRBV30; possible D gene TRBD1, 6 bases. This CDR3 comprises 16 residues. CDR1 and CDR2 from the germline V gene are GTSNPN and SVGIG (reference sequence). Trimming removed 0 bases from V and 4 bases from J, with 16 bases in between. As DNA, the CDR3 is TGTGCCTGGAGTGTAGATTCAGGGGTTGGCGGAAACACCATATATTTT. Translation gives CAWSVDSGVGGNTIYF.

The chain combines TRBV21-1 with TRBJ2-5; the table gives TRBD1 as D, unverified against the DNA. TRBV21-1 is a listed pseudogene. The CDR3 is 16 amino acids. DNA for the CDR3: TGTGCCAGCAACAGACAGGGGAACACCCTTCAAGAGACCCAGTACTTC. Its translation is CASNRQGNTLQETQYF.

This chain connects TRBV4-2 to TRBJ2-6; D possibly corresponds to TRBD1 (5 bases). CDR3 size: 19 residues. The germline V gene has CDR1 LGHNA and CDR2 YNFKEQ. The germline V and J ends were trimmed by 4 bases and 1 base, with 20 bases remaining between them. Here the CDR3 reads CASSPQVQFWDSGANVLTF. Here the CDR3 DNA reads TGTGCCAGCAGCCCACAGGTACAATTTTGGGATTCTGGGGCCAACGTCCTGACTTTC.

The V and J genes are TRBV27 and TRBJ2-1; 8 bases line up with TRBD2. This CDR3 is built from 14 residues. V lost 2 bases, J lost 9 bases, and 6 bases stayed unmatched. Germline loops: CDR1 MNHEY, CDR2 SMNVEV (reference sequence). This CDR3 reads CASSLPGGLSEQFF. The CDR3 nucleotides read TGTGCCAGCAGTTTACCGGGGGGGCTCAGTGAGCAGTTCTTC.

J is TRBJ2-7 and V is TRBV5-5, with D possibly matching TRBD1 (6 bases). The CDR3 totals 14 residues. The V end lost 5 bases, the J end lost 3 bases, and 15 bases lay between the germline ends. Germline-derived CDR1 and CDR2 are SGHKS and YYEKEE (reference sequence). The CDR3 DNA reads as TGTGCCAGCAGGCTACAGGGCGGCAACTACGAGCAGTACTTC. Protein sequence: CASRLQGGNYEQYF.

The chain employs TRBV29-1 and TRBJ2-6, with D perhaps TRBD2 (6 bases). Germline V gene data show CDR1 as SQVTM and CDR2 as ANQGSEA. V was cut by 7 bases and J by 0 bases, with 10 bases left in between. The CDR3 is made up of 14 amino acids. The CDR3 region is CSAQEGSGANVLTF. The CDR3 DNA is TGCAGCGCCCAGGAGGGCTCTGGGGCCAACGTCCTGACTTTC.

The table lists this clone with many counts. The chain combines TRBV5-1 with TRBJ2-4, with TRBD2 matching over 12 bases. From germline, CDR1 is SGHRS and CDR2 YFSETQ. The CDR3 length is 19 residues. The V gene end was trimmed by 2 bases and the J gene end by 2 bases; junction bases not matched to a gene: 11. The CDR3 sequence is CASSLDTSGRLLTKNIQYF. For the CDR3, the DNA is TGCGCCAGCAGCTTAGACACTAGCGGGAGGCTCCTGACCAAAAACATTCAGTACTTC.

The V and J genes are TRBV6-1 and TRBJ2-7; 10 bases align to TRBD1. With V trimmed by 6 bases and J by 0 bases, 5 bases remained unmatched. The CDR3 sequence is 15 residues long. Per the germline V gene, CDR1 is MNHNS and CDR2 is SASEGT. In DNA form, the CDR3 reads TGTGCCAGCAGAGTCCGGGACAGGGGCTCCTACGAGCAGTACTTC. Protein: CASRVRDRGSYEQYF.

This chain connects TRBV2 to TRBJ1-5; possibly TRBD1 for D (6 bases). Germline-derived CDR1 and CDR2 are SNHLY and FYNNEI. The CDR3 loop spans 15 amino acids. Trimming shortened V by 6 bases and J by 0 bases, and 12 bases separated the two germline ends. The CDR3 here is CASRNREGSNQPQHF. CDR3 coding DNA: TGTGCCAGCAGGAACAGGGAAGGTAGCAATCAGCCCCAGCATTTT.

This clone has more than one count but fewer than ten. The gene calls are TRBV28 and TRBJ1-1, with unresolved D. V lost 6 bases to trimming and J lost 6 bases, with 8 bases between them. The germline gives CDR1 MDHEN, CDR2 SYDVKM. The CDR3 sequence is 11 residues long. This chain's CDR3 is CASSLGAEAFF. The CDR3 nucleotides read TGTGCCAGCAGCCTCGGTGCTGAAGCTTTCTTT.